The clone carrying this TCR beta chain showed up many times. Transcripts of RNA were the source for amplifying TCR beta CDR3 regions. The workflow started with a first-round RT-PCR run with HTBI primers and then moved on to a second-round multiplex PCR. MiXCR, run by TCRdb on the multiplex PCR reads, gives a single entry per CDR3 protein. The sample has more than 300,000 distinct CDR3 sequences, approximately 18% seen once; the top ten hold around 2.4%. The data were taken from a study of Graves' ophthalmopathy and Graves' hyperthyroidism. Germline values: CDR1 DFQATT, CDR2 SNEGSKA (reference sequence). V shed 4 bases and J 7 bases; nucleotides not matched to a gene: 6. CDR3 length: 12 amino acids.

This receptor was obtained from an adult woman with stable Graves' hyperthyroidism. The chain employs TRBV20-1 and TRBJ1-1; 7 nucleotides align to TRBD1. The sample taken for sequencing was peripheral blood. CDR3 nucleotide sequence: TGCAGTGCTAAGGGGGCCCCGGGTGAAGCTTTCTTT. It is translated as CSAKGAPGEAFF.